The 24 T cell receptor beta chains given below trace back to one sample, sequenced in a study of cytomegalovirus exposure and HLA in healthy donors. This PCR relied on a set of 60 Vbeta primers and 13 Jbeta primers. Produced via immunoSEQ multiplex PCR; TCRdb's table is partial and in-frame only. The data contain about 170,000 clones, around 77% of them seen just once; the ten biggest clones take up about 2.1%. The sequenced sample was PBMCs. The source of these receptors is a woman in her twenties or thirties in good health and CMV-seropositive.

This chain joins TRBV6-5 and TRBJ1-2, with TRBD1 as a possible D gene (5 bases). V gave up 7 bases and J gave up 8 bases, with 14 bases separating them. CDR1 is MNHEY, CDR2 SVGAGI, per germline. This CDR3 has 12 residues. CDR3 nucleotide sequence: TGTGCCAGCACCCGCGGGGGGGGAGGCTACACCTTC. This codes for CASTRGGGGYTF.

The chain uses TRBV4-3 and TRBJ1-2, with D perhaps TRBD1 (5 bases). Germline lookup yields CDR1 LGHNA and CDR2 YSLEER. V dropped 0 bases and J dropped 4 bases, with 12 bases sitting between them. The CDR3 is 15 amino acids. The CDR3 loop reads CASSQDWRDGYGYTF. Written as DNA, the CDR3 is TGCGCCAGCAGCCAAGATTGGAGGGACGGCTATGGCTACACCTTC.

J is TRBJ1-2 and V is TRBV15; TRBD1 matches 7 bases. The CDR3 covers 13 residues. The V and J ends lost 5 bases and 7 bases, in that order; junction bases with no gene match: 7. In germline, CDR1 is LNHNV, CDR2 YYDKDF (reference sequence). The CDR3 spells CATSGNRGSGYTF. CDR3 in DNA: TGTGCCACCAGCGGTAACAGGGGATCTGGCTACACCTTC.

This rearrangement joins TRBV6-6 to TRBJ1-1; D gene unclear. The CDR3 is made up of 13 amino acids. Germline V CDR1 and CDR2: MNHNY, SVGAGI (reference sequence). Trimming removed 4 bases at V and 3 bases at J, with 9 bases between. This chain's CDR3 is CASSFPQDTEAFF. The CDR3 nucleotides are TGTGCCAGCAGTTTCCCCCAGGACACTGAAGCTTTCTTT.

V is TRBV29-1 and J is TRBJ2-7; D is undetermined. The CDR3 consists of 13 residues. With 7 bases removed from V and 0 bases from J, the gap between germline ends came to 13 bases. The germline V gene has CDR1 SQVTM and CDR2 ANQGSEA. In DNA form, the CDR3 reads TGCAGCGGAACAGCCGCGCGCTCCTACGAGCAGTACTTC. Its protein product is CSGTAARSYEQYF.

This CDR3 reads CASSLDVEGGYTF. CDR3 coding DNA: TGTGCCAGCAGCTTGGATGTGGAGGGAGGCTACACCTTC. The genes are TRBV5-6 and TRBJ1-2; D is uncertain. CDR3 length: 13 amino acids. The germline V gene has CDR1 SGHDT and CDR2 YYEEEE. V lost 0 bases to trimming and J lost 8 bases, with 11 bases between them.

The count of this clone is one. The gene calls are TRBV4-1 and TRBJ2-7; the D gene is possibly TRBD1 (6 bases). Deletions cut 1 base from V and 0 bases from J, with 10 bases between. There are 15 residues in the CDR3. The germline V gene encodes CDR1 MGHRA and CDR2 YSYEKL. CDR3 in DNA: TGCGCCAGCAGCCAAGGGGACATCTTCTCCTACGAGCAGTACTTC. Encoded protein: CASSQGDIFSYEQYF.

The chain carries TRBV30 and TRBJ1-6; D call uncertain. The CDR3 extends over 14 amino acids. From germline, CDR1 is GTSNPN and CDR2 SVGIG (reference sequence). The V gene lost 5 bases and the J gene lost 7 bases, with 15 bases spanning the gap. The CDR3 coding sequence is TGTGCCTGGGGAAAGGCCCCTAGGAATTCACCCCTCCACTTT. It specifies CAWGKAPRNSPLHF.

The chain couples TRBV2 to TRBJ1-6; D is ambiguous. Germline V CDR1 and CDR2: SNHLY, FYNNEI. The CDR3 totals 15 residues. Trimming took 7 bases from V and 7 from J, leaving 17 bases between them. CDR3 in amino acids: CASKQYSSFNSPLHF. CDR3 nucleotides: TGTGCCAGCAAACAGTACAGTTCTTTCAATTCACCCCTCCACTTT.

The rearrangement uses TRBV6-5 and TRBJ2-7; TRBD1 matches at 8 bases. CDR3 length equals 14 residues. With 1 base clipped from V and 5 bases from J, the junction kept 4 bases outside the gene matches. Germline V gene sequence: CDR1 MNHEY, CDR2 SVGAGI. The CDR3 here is CASSYWQGANEQYF. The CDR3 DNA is TGTGCCAGCAGTTACTGGCAGGGGGCTAACGAGCAGTACTTC.

The CDR3 DNA follows: TGTGCCAGCAGCTTAGCGGCAGGGGTTGCTTGGGAGCAGTACTTC. Protein: CASSLAAGVAWEQYF. The chain links TRBV7-9 to TRBJ2-7; a possible D gene is TRBD1 (6 bases). This CDR3 spans 15 amino acids. The V end lost 0 bases, the J end lost 7 bases, and 16 bases lay between the germline ends. Germline values: CDR1 SEHNR, CDR2 FQNEAQ (reference sequence).

The CDR3 spells CASSLRTGTGASNQPQHF. The CDR3 nucleotides are TGTGCCAGCAGTTTACGGACTGGGACAGGGGCTAGCAATCAGCCCCAGCATTTT. This chain links TRBV27 with TRBJ1-5, with 10 nucleotides matching TRBD1. This CDR3 region has 18 residues. The germline V gene encodes CDR1 MNHEY and CDR2 SMNVEV (reference sequence). V lost 2 bases to trimming and J lost 0 bases; unmatched junction nucleotides: 7.

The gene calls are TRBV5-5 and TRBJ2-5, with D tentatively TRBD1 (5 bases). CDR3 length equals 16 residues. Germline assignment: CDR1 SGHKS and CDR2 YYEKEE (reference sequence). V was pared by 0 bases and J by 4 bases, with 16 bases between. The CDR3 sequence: CASSLVSVGVGETQYF. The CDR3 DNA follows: TGTGCCAGCAGCTTGGTTTCGGTAGGGGTAGGAGAGACCCAGTACTTC. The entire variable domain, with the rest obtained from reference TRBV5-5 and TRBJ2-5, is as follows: DAGVTQSPTHLIKTRGQQVTLRCSPISGHKSVSWYQQVLGQGPQFIFQYYEKEERGRGNFPDRFSARQFPNYSSELNVNALLLGDSALYLCASSLVSVGVGETQYFGPGTRLLVL.

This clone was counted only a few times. This CDR3 is CASITPGIYGYTF. Written as DNA, the CDR3 is TGTGCCAGCATTACCCCAGGAATCTATGGCTACACCTTC. The V call is TRBV28, the J call TRBJ1-2, with D unclear. Deletions cut 7 bases from V and 4 bases from J, with 13 bases between. CDR3 size: 13 residues. Germline CDR1 reads MDHEN; CDR2 reads SYDVKM.

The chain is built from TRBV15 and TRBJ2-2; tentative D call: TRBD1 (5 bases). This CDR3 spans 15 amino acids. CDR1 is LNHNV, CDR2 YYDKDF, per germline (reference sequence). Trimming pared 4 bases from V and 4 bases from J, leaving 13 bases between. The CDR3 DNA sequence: TGTGCCACCAGCACAGGGTTTGCGAGCACCGGGGAGCTGTTTTTT. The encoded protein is CATSTGFASTGELFF.

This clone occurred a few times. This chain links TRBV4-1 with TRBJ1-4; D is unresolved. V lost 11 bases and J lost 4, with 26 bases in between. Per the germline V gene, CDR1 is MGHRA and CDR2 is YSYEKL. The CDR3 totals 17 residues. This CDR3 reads CAVPLRVASPVNEKLFF. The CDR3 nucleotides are TGCGCCGTCCCGCTACGGGTCGCCAGTCCGGTTAATGAAAAACTGTTTTTT.

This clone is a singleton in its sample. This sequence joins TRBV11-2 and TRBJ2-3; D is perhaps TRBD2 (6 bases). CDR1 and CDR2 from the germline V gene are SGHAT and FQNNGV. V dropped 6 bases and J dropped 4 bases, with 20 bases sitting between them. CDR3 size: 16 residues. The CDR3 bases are TGTGCCAGCAGTTTCACGGGAGTTCTTGGTGCAGATACGCAGTATTTT. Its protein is CASSFTGVLGADTQYF.

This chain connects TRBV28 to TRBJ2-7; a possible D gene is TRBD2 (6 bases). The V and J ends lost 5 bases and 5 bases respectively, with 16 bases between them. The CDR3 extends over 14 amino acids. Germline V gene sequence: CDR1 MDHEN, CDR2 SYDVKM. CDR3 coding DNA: TGTGCCAGCAGTCCTCCACTAGCTCTGCACGAGCAGTACTTC. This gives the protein CASSPPLALHEQYF.

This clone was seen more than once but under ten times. As DNA, the CDR3 is TGTGCCAGCTGCACAGAGAAGAACACTGAAGCTTTCTTT. Translating it yields CASCTEKNTEAFF. The rearrangement uses TRBV6-5 and TRBJ1-1; the D is unclear. The CDR3 length is 13 residues. Trimming cost V 8 bases and J 1 base, with 11 bases left between them. Germline V gene data show CDR1 as MNHEY and CDR2 as SVGAGI.

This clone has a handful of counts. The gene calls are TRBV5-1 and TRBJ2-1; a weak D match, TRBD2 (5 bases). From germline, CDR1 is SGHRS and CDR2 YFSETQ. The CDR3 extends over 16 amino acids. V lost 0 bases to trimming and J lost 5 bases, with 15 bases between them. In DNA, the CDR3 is TGCGCCAGCAGCTTGGCCAGCGGAGTAAAGAACAATGAGCAGTTCTTC. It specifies CASSLASGVKNNEQFF.

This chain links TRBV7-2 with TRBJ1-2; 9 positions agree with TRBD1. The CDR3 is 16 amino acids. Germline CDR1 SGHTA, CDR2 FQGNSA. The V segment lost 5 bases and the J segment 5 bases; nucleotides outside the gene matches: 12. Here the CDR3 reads CASSPGQGIVGYGYTF. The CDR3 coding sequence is TGTGCCAGCAGCCCCGGACAGGGGATAGTAGGGTATGGCTACACCTTC.

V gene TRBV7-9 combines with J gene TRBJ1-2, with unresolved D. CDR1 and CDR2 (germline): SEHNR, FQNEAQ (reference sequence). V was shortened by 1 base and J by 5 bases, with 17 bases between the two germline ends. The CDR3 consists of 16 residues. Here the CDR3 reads CASSLGSDTSLYGYTF. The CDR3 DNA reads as TGTGCCAGCAGCTTAGGTTCAGACACCAGCTTATATGGCTACACCTTC. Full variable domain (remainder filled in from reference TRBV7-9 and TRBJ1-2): DTGVSQNPRHKITKRGQNVTFRCDPISEHNRLYWYRQTLGQGPEFLTYFQNEAQLEKSRLLSDRFSAERPKGSFSTLEIQRTEQGDSAMYLCASSLGSDTSLYGYTFGSGTRLTVV.

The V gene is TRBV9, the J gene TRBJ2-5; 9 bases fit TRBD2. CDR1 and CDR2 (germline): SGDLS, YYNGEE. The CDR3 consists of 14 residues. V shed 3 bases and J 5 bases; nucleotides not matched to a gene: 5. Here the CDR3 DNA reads TGTGCCAGCAGCGCCGGGACTAGCTTGGAGACCCAGTACTTC. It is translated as CASSAGTSLETQYF. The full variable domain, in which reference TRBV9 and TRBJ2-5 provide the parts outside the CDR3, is DSGVTQTPKHLITATGQRVTLRCSPRSGDLSVYWYQQSLDQGLQFLIQYYNGEERAKGNILERFSAQQFPDLHSELNLSSLELGDSALYFCASSAGTSLETQYFGPGTRLLVL.

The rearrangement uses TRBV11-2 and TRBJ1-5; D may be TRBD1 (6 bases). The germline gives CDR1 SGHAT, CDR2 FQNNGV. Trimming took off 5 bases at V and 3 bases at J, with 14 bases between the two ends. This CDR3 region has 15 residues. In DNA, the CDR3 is TGTGCCAGCAGCCAGGGGTTAGGCTACAATCAGCCCCAGCATTTT. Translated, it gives CASSQGLGYNQPQHF.